The 31 T cell receptor beta chains given below trace back to one sample, sequenced in a study of cytomegalovirus exposure and HLA in healthy donors. The PCR ran on 60 Vbeta and 13 Jbeta primers. Data came from immunoSEQ multiplex PCR; TCRdb stores just in-frame clones and leaves some out. Here the sample spans approximately 150,000 clones, about 80% being singletons. Sequenced: PBMCs. The receptors shown here come from a young man in good health and CMV-seropositive.

The chain combines TRBV15 with TRBJ2-3; D unresolved. The CDR3 is made up of 13 amino acids. CDR1 is LNHNV and CDR2 is YYDKDF in the germline V gene (reference sequence). V was trimmed by 0 bases and J by 9 bases, leaving 10 bases between them. The CDR3 spells CATSRDRQTTQYF. The CDR3, as DNA: TGTGCCACCAGCAGAGATAGGCAGACAACGCAGTATTTT.

The V call is TRBV19, the J call TRBJ2-2; weak D call: TRBD1 (6 bases). With 10 bases removed from V and 7 bases from J, the gap between germline ends came to 16 bases. Per germline, CDR1 LNHDA and CDR2 SQIVND (reference sequence). There are 13 residues in the CDR3. The CDR3 coding sequence is TGTGCCACCACTTGGGAAGGGGGCGGGGAGCTGTTTTTT. Translating it yields CATTWEGGGELFF.

V and J are TRBV27 and TRBJ2-5; weak D call: TRBD2 (5 bases). The V end was cut by 5 bases, the J end by 3 bases, with 13 bases between. CDR1 is MNHEY and CDR2 is SMNVEV in the germline V gene (reference sequence). This CDR3 is built from 14 residues. The CDR3 region is CASSPLELKETQYF. DNA of the CDR3: TGTGCCAGCAGTCCACTAGAGTTAAAAGAGACCCAGTACTTC.

The V and J genes are TRBV5-4 and TRBJ1-2; 10 nucleotides match TRBD1. The V and J ends lost 4 bases and 4 bases, in that order; junction bases with no gene match: 4. The germline CDR1 and CDR2 sequences are SGHNT and YYREEE (reference sequence). This CDR3 is built from 14 residues. CDR3 DNA: TGTGCCAGCAGCCCATGGACAGGGGGCTATGGCTACACCTTC. Protein: CASSPWTGGYGYTF.

V and J are TRBV11-2 and TRBJ1-5, with D perhaps TRBD1 (5 bases). Per the germline V gene, CDR1 is SGHAT and CDR2 is FQNNGV. V was cut by 0 bases and J by 1 base, with 10 bases left in between. CDR3 size: 16 residues. The CDR3 nucleotides are TGTGCCAGCAGCTTAGACGGGGGGGTAAGCAATCAGCCCCAGCATTTT. This gives the protein CASSLDGGVSNQPQHF.

CDR3 DNA sequence: TGTGCCAGCAGCTTAGCGGGGGGGGGCAATGAGCAGTTCTTC. The encoded protein is CASSLAGGGNEQFF. J is TRBJ2-1 and V is TRBV11-3; 8 positions match TRBD2. This CDR3 has 14 residues. Germline V CDR1 and CDR2: SGHNT, YENEEA. With V trimmed by 1 base and J by 6 bases, 2 bases remained unmatched.

The V call is TRBV6-5, the J call TRBJ1-1; the D gene is possibly TRBD1 (5 bases). Looked up from germline, CDR1 is MNHEY and CDR2 is SVGAGI. Trimming removed 2 bases from V and 3 bases from J, with 10 bases in between. This CDR3 is built from 14 residues. The CDR3 sequence: CASSYGGVHTEAFF. CDR3 nucleotide sequence: TGTGCCAGCAGTTACGGGGGGGTGCACACTGAAGCTTTCTTT.

This rearrangement joins TRBV18 to TRBJ2-5; 7 bases fit TRBD2. CDR3 length: 16 amino acids. The V gene end was trimmed by 3 bases and the J gene end by 1 base; junction bases not matched to a gene: 8. Germline CDR1 and CDR2: KGHSH and LQKENI. In DNA, the CDR3 is TGTGCCAGCTCACCGGCCTGGGGGGGACTCCAAGAGACCCAGTACTTC. Translating gives CASSPAWGGLQETQYF.

The chain has TRBV4-2 and TRBJ1-5; a weak D match, TRBD1 (6 bases). Looked up from germline, CDR1 is LGHNA and CDR2 is YNFKEQ. Deletions cut 0 bases from V and 1 base from J, with 7 bases between. This CDR3 comprises 15 residues. CDR3 protein: CASSQDGQSNQPQHF. The CDR3 DNA sequence: TGTGCCAGCAGCCAAGACGGACAGAGCAATCAGCCCCAGCATTTT.

The rearrangement joins TRBV27 to TRBJ2-7; no clear D gene. The V and J ends lost 4 bases and 3 bases respectively, with 19 bases between them. The CDR3 runs to 16 residues. CDR1 and CDR2 (germline): MNHEY, SMNVEV (reference sequence). The CDR3 protein is CASSSLAAPEVYEQYF. CDR3 in DNA: TGTGCCAGCAGTTCCCTCGCCGCTCCAGAAGTCTACGAGCAGTACTTC.

J is TRBJ2-1 and V is TRBV13; 14 nucleotides agree with TRBD2. CDR1 PRHDT and CDR2 FYEKMQ come from the germline V gene (reference sequence). J was trimmed by 1 base and V by 5 bases; bases with no gene match: 7. The CDR3 has 18 residues. The CDR3 region is CASSQGTSGSLSYNEQFF. The DNA for the CDR3 is TGTGCCAGCAGCCAGGGGACTAGCGGGAGTCTGTCCTACAATGAGCAGTTCTTC. The full variable domain, rest sourced from reference TRBV13 and TRBJ2-1, is AAGVIQSPRHLIKEKRETATLKCYPIPRHDTVYWYQQGPGQDPQFLISFYEKMQSDKGSIPDRFSAQQFSDYHSELNMSSLELGDSALYFCASSQGTSGSLSYNEQFFGPGTRLTVL.

The chain uses TRBV28 and TRBJ2-7, with TRBD2 identical over 10 bases. There are 16 residues in the CDR3. Germline V CDR1 and CDR2: MDHEN, SYDVKM. Losses at the gene ends were 6 bases for V and 2 bases for J; bases not matched to a gene: 10. The CDR3 DNA is TGTGCCAGCAGCCCCGCCGGACTAGCGGCTGCCTACGAGCAGTACTTC. It translates to CASSPAGLAAAYEQYF.

The V gene is TRBV5-4, the J gene TRBJ2-3; D unresolved. V was cut by 4 bases and J by 2 bases, with 8 bases left in between. In germline, CDR1 is SGHNT, CDR2 YYREEE (reference sequence). The CDR3 has 13 residues. CDR3 coding DNA: TGTGCCAGCAGCCAAGCTAACACAGATACGCAGTATTTT. Its protein product is CASSQANTDTQYF.

This clone was counted only a few times. The rearrangement joins TRBV7-6 to TRBJ1-1; a weak D match, TRBD1 (5 bases). CDR1 SGHVS and CDR2 FNYEAQ come from the germline V gene. The CDR3 has 15 residues. V shed 2 bases and J shed 2 bases, with 12 bases lying between them. As DNA, the CDR3 is TGTGCCAGCAGCTTAAAGGGGCAGGGAAACACTGAAGCTTTCTTT. Translating gives CASSLKGQGNTEAFF.

V gene TRBV27 combines with J gene TRBJ1-5; unclear D gene. This CDR3 is 16 amino acids long. Trimming took off 2 bases at V and 0 bases at J, with 11 bases between the two ends. CDR1 and CDR2 from the germline V gene are MNHEY and SMNVEV (reference sequence). The DNA of the CDR3 is TGTGCCAGCAGTTTAACTCCTGTAAATAGCAATCAGCCCCAGCATTTT. Translating gives CASSLTPVNSNQPQHF.

This clone was observed once. The chain couples TRBV2 to TRBJ1-4; TRBD1 aligns across 12 bases. The CDR3 length is 17 residues. J was trimmed by 7 bases and V by 9 bases; bases with no gene match: 15. Germline CDR1 reads SNHLY; CDR2 reads FYNNEI. The CDR3 coding sequence is TGTGCCAGTGGGGACAGGGGGCCGAGCGAGGTTGGTGAAAAACTGTTTTTT. Translated, it gives CASGDRGPSEVGEKLFF.

CDR3 DNA: TGCGCCAGCAGCCAAGTTCCACCGAGGGGGCGAGACTATGGCTACACCTTC. Its translation: CASSQVPPRGRDYGYTF. The chain has TRBV4-1 and TRBJ1-2; 7 nucleotides agree with TRBD1. CDR3 size: 17 residues. Germline V lookup: CDR1 MGHRA, CDR2 YSYEKL. J was trimmed by 3 bases and V by 1 base; bases with no gene match: 11.

This clone was recorded once. CDR3 residues: CASSRQGSTYNEQFF. CDR3 sequence (DNA): TGTGCCAGCAGCCGACAGGGATCCACCTACAATGAGCAGTTCTTC. This sequence joins TRBV11-3 and TRBJ2-1, with 7 bases that match TRBD1. The CDR3 has 15 amino acids. The trim removed 5 bases at V and 2 bases at J, leaving 6 bases unmatched. Germline CDR1 reads SGHNT; CDR2 reads YENEEA.

V gene TRBV30 combines with J gene TRBJ2-1, with 9 bases lining up with TRBD2. V shed 4 bases, J shed 9 bases, and the junction held 10 bases outside the gene matches. The CDR3 is made up of 14 amino acids. Per germline, CDR1 GTSNPN and CDR2 SVGIG (reference sequence). The CDR3 nucleotides read TGTGCCTGGACTTTTAGCGGGGGCCGTCTTGAGCAGTTCTTC. This gives the protein CAWTFSGGRLEQFF.

V and J are TRBV27 and TRBJ1-1; D ambiguous. Trimming removed 6 bases from V and 6 bases from J, with 26 bases in between. Germline CDR1 MNHEY, CDR2 SMNVEV (reference sequence). The CDR3 runs 17 residues. For the CDR3, the DNA is TGTGCCAGCAGCCTTATGGCTGGGCCGGCGATATGGGCTGAAGCTTTCTTT. It yields the protein CASSLMAGPAIWAEAFF.

The chain links TRBV30 to TRBJ2-5; D is possibly TRBD1 (5 bases). With 3 bases removed from V and 1 base from J, the gap between germline ends came to 12 bases. The CDR3 totals 14 residues. CDR1 and CDR2 from the germline V gene are GTSNPN and SVGIG (reference sequence). This CDR3 is CAWSERQIQETQYF. The CDR3 region has the DNA TGTGCCTGGAGCGAGAGACAGATCCAAGAGACCCAGTACTTC.

The V and J genes are TRBV2 and TRBJ1-4, with no clear D. Germline V gene data show CDR1 as SNHLY and CDR2 as FYNNEI. Trimming shortened V by 5 bases and J by 0 bases, and 7 bases separated the two germline ends. The CDR3 extends over 14 amino acids. CDR3 in amino acids: CASSLYATNEKLFF. CDR3 sequence (DNA): TGTGCCAGCAGTCTCTATGCAACTAATGAAAAACTGTTTTTT. The whole variable domain, filled in from reference TRBV2 and TRBJ1-4, reads EPEVTQTPSHQVTQMGQEVILRCVPISNHLYFYWYRQILGQKVEFLVSFYNNEISEKSEIFDDQFSVERPDGSNFTLKIRSTKLEDSAMYFCASSLYATNEKLFFGSGTQLSVL.

The chain employs TRBV28 and TRBJ2-2; 8 nucleotides agree with TRBD1. Germline CDR1 and CDR2: MDHEN and SYDVKM. This CDR3 comprises 15 residues. The J segment lost 6 bases and the V segment lost 8 bases, leaving 11 bases of the junction unmatched. The CDR3 is CASRDRTNRAGELFF. For the CDR3, the DNA is TGTGCCAGCCGGGACAGGACAAATCGGGCCGGGGAGCTGTTTTTT.

This clone was seen once. The chain employs TRBV11-2 and TRBJ2-3; D perhaps matches TRBD2 (5 bases). Trimming pared 2 bases from V and 0 bases from J, leaving 12 bases between. This CDR3 is 16 amino acids long. The germline V gene has CDR1 SGHAT and CDR2 FQNNGV. CDR3 DNA: TGTGCCAGCAGCTTATCGGGGATTCCTAGCACAGATACGCAGTATTTT. Translated, it gives CASSLSGIPSTDTQYF.

This clone turned up a few times. The rearrangement joins TRBV19 to TRBJ1-1; possible D gene TRBD1, 5 bases. The V gene's germline CDR1 is LNHDA and CDR2 SQIVND (reference sequence). V lost 5 bases and J 1 base, leaving 11 bases between the germline ends. The CDR3 spans 14 residues. In DNA form, the CDR3 reads TGTGCCAGTAGTCAGGGATCTCCGAACACTGAAGCTTTCTTT. Its translation: CASSQGSPNTEAFF.

The rearrangement links TRBV5-6 to TRBJ2-3; TRBD2 agrees at 9 bases. CDR1 is SGHDT, CDR2 YYEEEE, per germline. V lost 1 base to trimming and J lost 8 bases; unmatched junction nucleotides: 8. The CDR3 has 15 amino acids. The CDR3 loop is CASSLRSSGAATQYF. The CDR3 coding sequence is TGTGCCAGCAGCTTGAGGTCTAGCGGGGCGGCTACGCAGTATTTT.

The rearrangement links TRBV5-6 to TRBJ2-5; 7 bases map to TRBD2. The V gene's germline CDR1 is SGHDT and CDR2 YYEEEE. Losses at the gene ends were 5 bases for V and 1 base for J; bases not matched to a gene: 8. This CDR3 comprises 15 residues. The DNA for the CDR3 is TGTGCCAGCAGACATACCCCTAGCGGCCAAGAGACCCAGTACTTC. Translated: CASRHTPSGQETQYF.

The chain links TRBV9 to TRBJ2-7, with TRBD2 as a possible D gene (6 bases). V was cut by 0 bases and J by 5 bases, with 9 bases left in between. Per the germline V gene, CDR1 is SGDLS and CDR2 is YYNGEE. This CDR3 region has 13 residues. CDR3 in DNA: TGTGCCAGCAGCGTAGACGGGGGAGACGAGCAGTACTTC. Its protein product is CASSVDGGDEQYF.

The chain joins TRBV6-1 to TRBJ1-2, with a weak D call TRBD1 (6 bases). This CDR3 has 14 amino acids. Deletions cut 7 bases from V and 2 bases from J, with 14 bases between. Looked up from germline, CDR1 is MNHNS and CDR2 is SASEGT. The CDR3 DNA is TGTGCCAGCATAGGGGACAAGGGAAACTATGGCTACACCTTC. It specifies CASIGDKGNYGYTF.

The J gene is TRBJ1-3, the V gene TRBV10-3; maybe TRBD1 (5 bases). Germline CDR1 reads ENHRY; CDR2 reads SYGVKD. The CDR3 contains 14 residues. V lost 6 bases to trimming and J lost 0 bases, with 9 bases between them. The CDR3 nucleotides read TGTGCCATCAGACAGGACCTCTCTGGAAACACCATATATTTT. Protein sequence: CAIRQDLSGNTIYF.

The CDR3 DNA is TGTGCCAGTAGTACGTCCCGCGGACAGGACTATGGCTACACCTTC. Protein sequence: CASSTSRGQDYGYTF. The chain joins TRBV19 to TRBJ1-2; TRBD1 matches 7 bases. Germline V lookup: CDR1 LNHDA, CDR2 SQIVND (reference sequence). Unmatched junction bases numbered 8, after V lost 4 bases and J lost 3 bases. This CDR3 has 15 amino acids. Together with reference TRBV19 and TRBJ1-2, the CDR3 gives the full variable domain: DGGITQSPKYLFRKEGQNVTLSCEQNLNHDAMYWYRQDPGQGLRLIYYSQIVNDFQKGDIAEGYSVSREKKESFPLTVTSAQKNPTAFYLCASSTSRGQDYGYTFGSGTRLTVV.